A selection of T cell receptor beta chains follows, all from one sample in a study of prognosis after radiotherapy for stage I lung cancer. TCRdb analysed the multiplex PCR reads with MiXCR anew, one entry per CDR3 protein. The sample yields fewer than 25,000 distinct CDR3 sequences, 36% seen once. Sequencing used PBMCs, obtained before or after stereotactic body radiation therapy (not recorded which). These receptors all come from a donor aged 50 or older with non-small cell lung cancer. The CDR3 runs from the conserved cysteine through the conserved F or W. Fields, in order: V gene, J gene, D gene, CDR3 length, clone size, CDR3 DNA, CDR3 protein. A D gene is named only where the DNA matches it firmly. A clone size is listed for some rows: how often the clone was seen (once, few, many), or a class if it is expanded.

>TRBV20-1|TRBJ2-3|.|14|many
TGCAGTGCTAGAAGTAGGGTGTGGGCAGATACGCAGTATTTT
CSARSRVWADTQYF
>TRBV20-1|TRBJ2-7|.|13|many
TGCAGTGCTAGAGCCCAGACCAGCTACGAGCAGTACTTC
CSARAQTSYEQYF
>TRBV28|TRBJ2-3|TRBD2|15|.
TGTGCCAGCAGTCCGCCTAGCGGATTAACAGATACGCAGTATTTT
CASSPPSGLTDTQYF
>TRBV6-1|TRBJ2-1|.|16|many
TGTGCCAGCAGTCCAACGGGGAGGAGGTCCTACAATGAGCAGTTCTTC
CASSPTGRRSYNEQFF
>TRBV20-1|TRBJ1-4|TRBD1|13|many
TGCAGTGCCCAAATCGACAGGGCTGAAAAACTGTTTTTT
CSAQIDRAEKLFF
>TRBV6-1|TRBJ2-1|TRBD2|14|.
TGTGCCAGCAGTGAACCTGGGACTAGCGGAAAACAGTTCTTC
CASSEPGTSGKQFF
>TRBV27|TRBJ2-6|TRBD1|18|many
TGTGCCAGCAGGCGCGGGACAGGGCGAGTCTCTGGGGCCAACGTCCTGACTTTC
CASRRGTGRVSGANVLTF
>TRBV27|TRBJ1-2|.|13|many
TGTGCCAGCCGACGGGGAGCCGGCTACGGCTACACCTTC
CASRRGAGYGYTF
>TRBV30|TRBJ1-5|TRBD1|14|many
TGTGCCTGGAGTGCGGGACAGGGGAGTCAGCCCCAGCATTTT
CAWSAGQGSQPQHF
>TRBV28|TRBJ1-1|.|11|.
TGTGCCAGCGCAAAGAACACTGAAGCTTTCTTT
CASAKNTEAFF
>TRBV6-4|TRBJ2-1|TRBD1|14|many
TGTGCCAGCAGTCCTGGGACAGCGAACAATGAGCAGTTCTTC
CASSPGTANNEQFF
>TRBV6-1|TRBJ1-5|.|14|many
TGTGCCAGCAGAACCGGAGGTAACAATCAGCCCCAGCATTTT
CASRTGGNNQPQHF
>TRBV11-3|TRBJ2-2|.|14|many
TGTGCCAGCAGCTTAGTGGAGGTAGCTGGGGAGCTGTTTTTT
CASSLVEVAGELFF
>TRBV7-9|TRBJ2-3|.|15|many
TGTGCCACCGCTCTTGCGGGGTCGACAGAAGATACGCAGTATTTT
CATALAGSTEDTQYF
>TRBV27|TRBJ1-4|TRBD1|14|.
TGTGCCGGCAGAATCCGACAGGGGGCCGAAAAACTGTTTTTT
CAGRIRQGAEKLFF
>TRBV20-1|TRBJ2-7|.|12|few
TGCAGTGGGGAGAAGCGAGACTACGAGCAGTACTTC
CSGEKRDYEQYF
>TRBV11-3|TRBJ2-1|TRBD2|14|many
TGTGCCAGCAGCTTAGGTGGGACTAGCTATGAGCAGTTCTTC
CASSLGGTSYEQFF
>TRBV19|TRBJ1-4|.|13|.
TGTGCCATGCCGGCAACTCCTCAGGCAAAACTGTTTTTT
CAMPATPQAKLFF
>TRBV4-2|TRBJ1-1|.|15|many
TGTGCCAGCAGCCAAGGCCAGGGAGGGGACACTGAAGCTTTCTTT
CASSQGQGGDTEAFF
>TRBV5-6|TRBJ2-3|.|12|few
TGTGCCAGCAGCTACGCCACAGATACGCAGTATTTT
CASSYATDTQYF
>TRBV11-2|TRBJ1-5|.|13|.
TGTGCCAGCAGCTCCATAGAAGATCAGCCCCAGCATTTT
CASSSIEDQPQHF
>TRBV28|TRBJ2-1|TRBD2|17|many
TGTGCCAGCAGCTACTCGACTAGCGGGAGGTCTAACAATGAGCAGTTCTTC
CASSYSTSGRSNNEQFF
>TRBV20-1|TRBJ2-7|TRBD2|13|many
TGCAGTGCTAGAGGGACTAGCGTCTACGAGCAGTACTTC
CSARGTSVYEQYF
>TRBV20-1|TRBJ2-1|.|16|.
TGCAGTGCTCCCACGGGGACGGGAGCGACCTACAATGAGCAGTTCTTC
CSAPTGTGATYNEQFF
>TRBV6-2/TRBV6-3|TRBJ1-5|.|14|.
TGTGCCAGCAGCTCTTTGGGGGGCAATCAGCCCCAGCATTTT
CASSSLGGNQPQHF
>TRBV6-5|TRBJ2-7|.|14|.
TGTGCCAGCAGTTACTCGCAAGTCTCCTACGAGCAGTACTTC
CASSYSQVSYEQYF
>TRBV20-1|TRBJ1-1|TRBD1|14|many
TGCAGTGCTAGGTTAGGGGGCATGAACACTGAAGCTTTCTTT
CSARLGGMNTEAFF
>TRBV20-1|TRBJ2-3|.|18|few
TGCAGTGCTAGAGATCAGCGGACTATCGGGAGTAGCGCAGATACGCAGTATTTT
CSARDQRTIGSSADTQYF
>TRBV28|TRBJ2-5|.|15|many
TGTGCCAGCAGTGGGGAGCCAGGCGGGGCAGAGACCCAGTACTTC
CASSGEPGGAETQYF
>TRBV2|TRBJ2-6|.|13|many
TGTGCCAGCAGTTACTCTGGGGCCAACGTCCTGACTTTC
CASSYSGANVLTF
>TRBV6-1|TRBJ2-3|TRBD1|18|.
TGTGCCAGCAGCCCCTACCTTCCCAGGGGGCGTAGCGCAGATACGCAGTATTTT
CASSPYLPRGRSADTQYF
>TRBV20-1|TRBJ1-1|TRBD1|14|many
TGCAGTGCTTCCAGACAGGGAATGAACACTGAAGCTTTCTTT
CSASRQGMNTEAFF
>TRBV10-3|TRBJ2-7|TRBD1|15|few
TGTGCCATCAGTGAAAGACAGGGGTCGTTGCGGGAGCAGTACTTC
CAISERQGSLREQYF
>TRBV18|TRBJ1-2|.|14|many
TGTGCCAGCTCACCAGGACAGCGGGGTTATGGCTACACCTTC
CASSPGQRGYGYTF
>TRBV4-2|TRBJ2-3|TRBD2|15|many
TGTGCCAGCAGCCAAGCGGGGGGAGGCACAGATACGCAGTATTTT
CASSQAGGGTDTQYF
>TRBV6-2/TRBV6-3|TRBJ2-7|TRBD2|13|many
TGTGCCAGCAGGGCGACTAGCGGCTACGAGCAGTACTTC
CASRATSGYEQYF
>TRBV6-1|TRBJ2-7|.|14|.
TGTGCCAGCCGGGACACGGGGCAATCCTACGAGCAGTACTTC
CASRDTGQSYEQYF
>TRBV18|TRBJ1-4|.|16|many
TGTGCCAGCTCACGAGATAACTCCGGGAGTAATGAAAAACTGTTTTTT
CASSRDNSGSNEKLFF
>TRBV5-1|TRBJ2-7|.|12|.
TGCGCCAGCAGCCGGGACTCCTACGAGCAGTACTTC
CASSRDSYEQYF
>TRBV7-3|TRBJ2-3|.|14|.
TGTGCCAGCAGCCCTGATATAGCCGCAGATACGCAGTATTTT
CASSPDIAADTQYF
>TRBV4-1|TRBJ2-7|TRBD1|14|many
TGCGCCAGCAGCCAACCCACAGGGGTGGACGAGCAGTACTTC
CASSQPTGVDEQYF
>TRBV5-4|TRBJ1-2|.|15|few
TGTGCCAGCAGCTTGAGGTCGGACATAGCCTATGGCTACACCTTC
CASSLRSDIAYGYTF
>TRBV30|TRBJ1-3|.|12|.
TGTGCCTGGAAGTGGGTCGGAAACACCATATATTTT
CAWKWVGNTIYF
>TRBV27|TRBJ2-7|.|17|.
TGTGCCAACAGTCTCCTCTCCCCGACTGGGTACTCCTACGAGCAGTACTTC
CANSLLSPTGYSYEQYF
>TRBV7-9|TRBJ2-7|TRBD2|18|many
TGTGCCAGCAGCGACCCCGGGACTAGCGGGAGTAGCGCCTACGAGCAGTACTTC
CASSDPGTSGSSAYEQYF